A single sample is the source of the 23 T cell receptor beta chains below, sequenced in a study of blood T cells in healthy people across ages. Combining a sample-barcoded 5' primer with a J-beta primer mix, a second PCR ran for about 6 to 11 cycles. TCRdb re-called the 5' RACE reads through MiXCR, storing one row per CDR3 protein. The sample lists about 640,000 distinct CDR3 sequences; 25% to 35% were seen once. The sample comprised blood. These receptors were taken from an elderly woman in good health.

The chain combines TRBV7-9 with TRBJ2-5; possible D gene TRBD2, 6 bases. CDR1 and CDR2 from the germline V gene are SEHNR and FQNEAQ (reference sequence). Deletions cut 5 bases from V and 1 base from J, with 17 bases between. The CDR3 extends over 16 amino acids. CDR3 DNA: TGTGCCAGCAGCCCGGGAGACAAAATCCTCCAAGAGACCCAGTACTTC. Protein sequence: CASSPGDKILQETQYF.

This clonotype was found many times. The rearrangement joins TRBV4-1 to TRBJ2-1; tentatively, D is TRBD2 (6 bases). This CDR3 comprises 16 residues. V lost 4 bases and J 9 bases, leaving 22 bases between the germline ends. Germline CDR1 MGHRA, CDR2 YSYEKL. Here the CDR3 reads CASSLISGLTPREQFF. The CDR3 DNA sequence: TGCGCCAGCAGCCTAATAAGCGGACTAACCCCCCGTGAGCAGTTCTTC.

This clonotype showed up just a few times. The rearrangement uses TRBV5-5 and TRBJ1-1; D not resolved. The CDR3 covers 15 residues. Germline CDR1 and CDR2: SGHKS and YYEKEE (reference sequence). Trimming pared 2 bases from V and 3 bases from J, leaving 14 bases between. For the CDR3, the DNA is TGTGCCAGCAGCTTTGTTGAGCCACGGGACACTGAAGCTTTCTTT. This codes for CASSFVEPRDTEAFF.

At least ten counts were recorded for this clonotype. A much larger clone differs by one base, so this may be a read error. This chain uses TRBV7-2 with TRBJ1-2; 11 bases align to TRBD1. V gave up 0 bases and J gave up 4 bases; unmatched junction bases: 13. CDR3 length equals 19 residues. Germline values: CDR1 SGHTA, CDR2 FQGNSA. The CDR3 DNA is TGTGCCAGCAGCTTAGCCATTGGGGACAGGGGGAAGAGGCGCTATGGCTACACCTTC. Amino acids: CASSLAIGDRGKRRYGYTF.

This clonotype was detected many times. This chain uses TRBV7-2 with TRBJ2-7; 8 bases fit TRBD1. Germline-derived CDR1 and CDR2 are SGHTA and FQGNSA. CDR3 size: 15 residues. Trimming cost V 5 bases and J 5 bases; bases outside gene matches: 11. As DNA, the CDR3 is TGTGCCAGCAGCGCAAAGACAGGGGCCACCGACGAGCAGTACTTC. Translated: CASSAKTGATDEQYF. The whole variable domain, remainder taken from reference TRBV7-2 and TRBJ2-7, is GAGVSQSPSNKVTEKGKDVELRCDPISGHTALYWYRQSLGQGLEFLIYFQGNSAPDKSGLPSDRFSAERTGGSVSTLTIQRTQQEDSAVYLCASSAKTGATDEQYFGPGTRLTVT.

This clonotype appeared once. The chain uses TRBV29-1 and TRBJ2-7; TRBD2 matches at 7 bases. The CDR3 length is 12 residues. CDR1 is SQVTM and CDR2 is ANQGSEA in the germline V gene. V was clipped by 4 bases and J by 10 bases; unmatched bases: 10. The CDR3 here is CSVGGTKRTQYF. The CDR3 DNA follows: TGCAGCGTTGGGGGGACTAAGAGAACCCAGTACTTC.

This clonotype was seen ten or more times. The rearrangement joins TRBV5-1 to TRBJ1-6, with a tentative D call TRBD1 (5 bases). This CDR3 contains 14 residues. Per the germline V gene, CDR1 is SGHRS and CDR2 is YFSETQ. V lost 5 bases and J lost 5, with 11 bases in between. CDR3 sequence reads: CASRPGTHNSPLHF. The DNA of the CDR3 is TGCGCCAGCAGGCCCGGGACCCATAATTCACCCCTCCACTTT.

As regards this clonotype: A much more abundant neighbour one base away suggests this may be a read error. The V and J genes are TRBV30 and TRBJ2-3; unclear D gene. Germline CDR1 is GTSNPN and CDR2 is SVGIG (reference sequence). There are 11 residues in the CDR3. Trimming took off 8 bases at V and 6 bases at J, with 12 bases between the two ends. CDR3 amino acids: CAPGPTDTQYF. CDR3 nucleotide sequence: TGTGCCCCCGGACCTACCGATACGCAGTATTTT. The full variable domain, rest sourced from reference TRBV30 and TRBJ2-3, is SQTIHQWPATLVQPVGSPLSLECTVEGTSNPNLYWYRQAAGRGLQLLFYSVGIGQISSEVPQNLSASRPQDRQFILSSKKLLLSDSGFYLCAPGPTDTQYFGPGTRLTVL.

V usage is TRBV5-8 and J usage is TRBJ1-1; D is unresolved. Trimming took 0 bases from V and 5 from J, leaving 14 bases between them. The CDR3 runs 15 residues. Germline lookup yields CDR1 SGHTS and CDR2 YDEGEE. CDR3 protein: CASSLAFRTDTEAFF. In DNA form, the CDR3 reads TGTGCCAGCAGCTTGGCCTTTAGAACAGATACTGAAGCTTTCTTT.

Comment on this clonotype: Its ends do not fully match the called genes, so a read error is possible. This chain uses TRBV7-2 with TRBJ2-6; possible D gene TRBD1, 6 bases. The germline CDR1 and CDR2 sequences are SGHTA and FQGNSA. This CDR3 is 18 amino acids long. The CDR3 is CASSPRMGASPGVNVLTF. DNA for the CDR3: TGTGCCAGCAGCCCCCGGATGGGGGCTTCTCCTGGGGTCAACGTCCTGACTTTC.

This clonotype occurred many times. The chain carries TRBV4-3 and TRBJ1-4; 9 bases align to TRBD1. Trimming took 4 bases from V and 8 from J; bases not matched to a gene: 5. Per germline, CDR1 LGHNA and CDR2 YSLEER. CDR3 length: 14 residues. The CDR3 DNA follows: TGCGCCAGCAGCCCTAGGACAGGGGCGGAAAAACTGTTTTTT. This gives the protein CASSPRTGAEKLFF.

The table lists this clonotype with a few counts. The rearrangement joins TRBV29-1 to TRBJ1-1; 7 positions match TRBD1. J was trimmed by 2 bases and V by 4 bases; bases with no gene match: 4. CDR1 and CDR2 from the germline V gene are SQVTM and ANQGSEA. This CDR3 comprises 13 residues. The CDR3 bases are TGCAGCGTTGTAGGGGACAGTAACACTGAAGCTTTCTTT. This translates into CSVVGDSNTEAFF.

The chain links TRBV20-1 to TRBJ2-3, with 8 bases identical to TRBD2. In germline, CDR1 is DFQATT, CDR2 SNEGSKA (reference sequence). This CDR3 is built from 15 residues. V shed 5 bases, J shed 3 bases, and the junction held 10 bases outside the gene matches. Here the CDR3 DNA reads TGCAGTGCTGAGGGGACGGGGGGGGCAACAGATACGCAGTATTTT. This sequence encodes CSAEGTGGATDTQYF.

This clonotype was counted ten times or more. J is TRBJ2-7 and V is TRBV27; 12 bases match TRBD2. The CDR3 spans 17 residues. V lost 5 bases and J lost 4; bases outside the gene matches: 12. Per germline, CDR1 MNHEY and CDR2 SMNVEV (reference sequence). The CDR3 nucleotides are TGTGCCAGCAGTCCCATACGGGGGGGGACTAGCGGGTACGAGCAGTACTTC. It translates to CASSPIRGGTSGYEQYF.

This clonotype was seen ten or more times. The rearrangement joins TRBV5-5 to TRBJ2-5, with 9 positions matching TRBD2. The CDR3 length is 16 residues. J was trimmed by 4 bases and V by 4 bases; bases with no gene match: 11. Germline-derived CDR1 and CDR2 are SGHKS and YYEKEE (reference sequence). CDR3 DNA: TGTGCCAGCAGCCCCCTGGGCCTAGCGGGGACAGAGACCCAGTACTTC. Amino acid sequence: CASSPLGLAGTETQYF.

This clonotype was observed a handful of times. Its ends do not fully match the called genes, so a read error is possible. The chain is built from TRBV3-1 and TRBJ1-6, with D perhaps matching TRBD1 (6 bases). There are 15 residues in the CDR3. Looked up from germline, CDR1 is LGHDT and CDR2 is YNNKEL (reference sequence). This CDR3 reads CASNQQTGINSPLHF. The CDR3 DNA is TGTGCCAGCAACCAACAGACAGGCATCAATTCACCCCTCCACTTT.

Concerning this clonotype itself: A much larger clone lies one base from this, so it may be a read error. This sequence joins TRBV27 and TRBJ2-3; no firm D call. Germline assignment: CDR1 MNHEY and CDR2 SMNVEV (reference sequence). V lost 5 bases to trimming and J lost 5 bases, with 11 bases between them. This CDR3 contains 13 residues. The CDR3 DNA sequence: TGTGCCAGCAGTGTGTCCTTTGGAGATACGCAGTATTTT. Translation: CASSVSFGDTQYF.

V gene TRBV5-6 combines with J gene TRBJ1-5, with 7 bases matching TRBD1. Looked up from germline, CDR1 is SGHDT and CDR2 is YYEEEE. The CDR3 is 16 amino acids. The trim removed 2 bases at V and 1 base at J, leaving 6 bases unmatched. The CDR3 reads CASSLGQAGSNQPQHF. The CDR3, as DNA: TGTGCCAGCAGCTTAGGACAGGCTGGAAGCAATCAGCCCCAGCATTTT.

This clonotype occurred a few times. The V call is TRBV28, the J call TRBJ2-3, with D maybe TRBD2 (6 bases). The germline V and J ends were trimmed by 5 bases and 1 base, with 10 bases remaining between them. The CDR3 totals 14 residues. Germline assignment: CDR1 MDHEN and CDR2 SYDVKM. The CDR3 region has the DNA TGTGCCAGCAGTGGACTATTGGGCACAGATACGCAGTATTTT. This encodes CASSGLLGTDTQYF. Variable domain in full (rest from reference TRBV28 and TRBJ2-3): DVKVTQSSRYLVKRTGEKVFLECVQDMDHENMFWYRQDPGLGLRLIYFSYDVKMKEKGDIPEGYSVSREKKERFSLILESASTNQTSMYLCASSGLLGTDTQYFGPGTRLTVL.

Concerning this clonotype: One junction end does not reproduce the germline sequence, and a read error may be involved. This chain connects TRBV7-3 to TRBJ2-5; 8 bases line up with TRBD2. There are 15 residues in the CDR3. The germline V gene encodes CDR1 SGHTA and CDR2 FQGTGA. For the CDR3, the DNA is TGTGTCAGCAGCTCCGGTAGCGGGGCCCAGGAGACCCAGTACTTC. It codes for CVSSSGSGAQETQYF.

Many counts were recorded for this clonotype. The chain joins TRBV20-1 to TRBJ2-7; a possible D gene is TRBD1 (5 bases). Per germline, CDR1 DFQATT and CDR2 SNEGSKA (reference sequence). Trimming took off 7 bases at V and 2 bases at J, with 12 bases between the two ends. This CDR3 has 12 amino acids. The CDR3 sequence: CSVQLGAYEQYF. In DNA, the CDR3 is TGCAGTGTTCAGCTAGGGGCCTACGAGCAGTACTTC.

This clonotype came up once. With a much larger clone just one base away, this may be a read error. The chain joins TRBV4-1 to TRBJ2-3; D is possibly TRBD1 (6 bases). The germline V gene encodes CDR1 MGHRA and CDR2 YSYEKL. The V and J ends lost 3 bases and 6 bases respectively, with 13 bases between them. The CDR3 loop spans 14 amino acids. The CDR3 DNA is TGCGCCAGCAGCCATGGCGCAGGGGCGGATACGCAGTATTTT. Encoded protein: CASSHGAGADTQYF.

This clonotype has only a few counts. V and J are TRBV4-2 and TRBJ2-3, with D perhaps matching TRBD2 (7 bases). This CDR3 has 17 amino acids. The germline gives CDR1 LGHNA, CDR2 YNFKEQ. Deletions cut 0 bases from V and 1 base from J, with 14 bases between. The CDR3 loop reads CASSQEGGRAGTDTQYF. CDR3 nucleotides: TGTGCCAGCAGCCAAGAGGGGGGGCGGGCAGGCACAGATACGCAGTATTTT.